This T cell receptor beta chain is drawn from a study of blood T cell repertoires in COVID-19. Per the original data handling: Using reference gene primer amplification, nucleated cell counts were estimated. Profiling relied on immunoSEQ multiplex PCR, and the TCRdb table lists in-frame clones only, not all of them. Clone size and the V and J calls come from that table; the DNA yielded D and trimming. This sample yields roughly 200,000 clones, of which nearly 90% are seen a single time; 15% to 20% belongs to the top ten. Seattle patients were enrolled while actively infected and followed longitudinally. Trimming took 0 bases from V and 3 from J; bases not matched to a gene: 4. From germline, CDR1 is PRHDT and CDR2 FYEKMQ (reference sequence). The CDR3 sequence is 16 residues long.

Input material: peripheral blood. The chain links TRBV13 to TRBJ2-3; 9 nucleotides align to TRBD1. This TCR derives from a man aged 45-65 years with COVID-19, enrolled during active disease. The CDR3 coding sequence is TGTGCCAGCAGCTTAGGGGGGACAGGGATGACAGATACGCAGTATTTT. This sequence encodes CASSLGGTGMTDTQYF.